The next 29 T cell receptor beta chains were all read from a single sample in a study of T-cell reconstitution after alpha-beta-depleted transplantation in children. Unique molecular identifiers were used in preparing the TCRbeta library. TCRdb re-analysed the PCR reads in MiXCR, keeping a single row per CDR3 protein. The table records about 500,000 distinct CDR3 sequences, approximately 29% of them present only once. The material was PBMCs from the stem cell graft donor, obtained from the stem cell graft. Every receptor here comes from a human donor who donated a stem cell graft to a child with aplastic anemia.

In its sample, this clonotype was seen many times. The rearrangement uses TRBV24-1 and TRBJ2-1, with D unclear. Per the germline V gene, CDR1 is KGHDR and CDR2 is SFDVKD. The CDR3 has 15 residues. Trimming stripped 6 bases from V and 0 bases from J, with 11 bases between. CDR3 sequence: CATSPAFDSYNEQFF. The DNA for the CDR3 is TGTGCCACCAGTCCAGCGTTTGACTCCTACAATGAGCAGTTCTTC.

This clonotype was detected a few times. DNA for the CDR3: TGTGCCGTGTCCGGGACAAAAGAGACCCAGTACTTC. This translates into CAVSGTKETQYF. The rearrangement uses TRBV10-3 and TRBJ2-5; maybe TRBD1 (6 bases). With 11 bases removed from V and 3 bases from J, the gap between germline ends came to 13 bases. The CDR3 sequence is 12 residues long. Germline-derived CDR1 and CDR2 are ENHRY and SYGVKD.

This clonotype was seen more than once but under ten times. This sequence joins TRBV4-2 and TRBJ2-1; D remains ambiguous. CDR1 and CDR2 (germline): LGHNA, YNFKEQ. The CDR3 sequence is 14 residues long. V was pared by 1 base and J by 6 bases, with 10 bases between. The CDR3 DNA reads TGTGCCAGCAGCCAAGTCTCTGTATCCAATGAGCAGTTCTTC. Amino acids: CASSQVSVSNEQFF.

The chain's CDR3 is CASSPGLAGLSDTQYF. The CDR3 region has the DNA TGTGCCAGCTCACCCGGACTAGCGGGATTATCAGATACGCAGTATTTT. The J gene is TRBJ2-3, the V gene TRBV18; 12 bases are shared with TRBD2. There are 16 residues in the CDR3. Germline V gene sequence: CDR1 KGHSH, CDR2 LQKENI. With V trimmed by 3 bases and J by 4 bases, 5 bases remained unmatched.

The V and J genes are TRBV6-5 and TRBJ2-3; D call uncertain. Per the germline V gene, CDR1 is MNHEY and CDR2 is SVGAGI. This CDR3 contains 13 residues. The V and J ends lost 0 bases and 4 bases respectively, with 5 bases between them. The CDR3, as DNA: TGTGCCAGCAGTTACTCGGCTTCAGATACGCAGTATTTT. It translates to CASSYSASDTQYF.

The chain links TRBV2 to TRBJ2-3; 9 nucleotides agree with TRBD1. The germline V gene encodes CDR1 SNHLY and CDR2 FYNNEI. This CDR3 spans 13 amino acids. V was pared by 10 bases and J by 3 bases, with 5 bases of the junction left unmatched. Here the CDR3 DNA reads TGTGCCACTTCACAGGGGGCGACAGATACGCAGTATTTT. This encodes CATSQGATDTQYF.

The V gene is TRBV27, the J gene TRBJ2-1; D is perhaps TRBD1 (5 bases). V gave up 2 bases and J gave up 8 bases, with 10 bases separating them. The CDR3 loop spans 13 amino acids. CDR1 is MNHEY and CDR2 is SMNVEV in the germline V gene (reference sequence). Here the CDR3 reads CASSLVVGHEQFF. In DNA, the CDR3 is TGTGCCAGCAGTTTAGTTGTGGGGCATGAGCAGTTCTTC.

The chain couples TRBV20-1 to TRBJ2-1, with D unresolved. The CDR3 extends over 9 amino acids. Trimming took 5 bases from V and 9 from J, leaving 5 bases between them. Germline CDR1 is DFQATT and CDR2 is SNEGSKA (reference sequence). This CDR3 is CSAGVEQFF. The CDR3, as DNA: TGCAGTGCTGGTGTTGAGCAGTTCTTC.

The V call is TRBV12-3 or TRBV12-4, the J call TRBJ2-1, with TRBD2 matching 9 bases. V lost 3 bases to trimming and J lost 4 bases; unmatched junction nucleotides: 10. CDR3 length: 17 amino acids. The CDR3 here is CASSFGVAGVRYNEQFF. For the CDR3, the DNA is TGTGCCAGCAGTTTTGGGGTAGCGGGAGTGCGTTACAATGAGCAGTTCTTC.

Many counts were recorded for this clonotype. The chain recombines TRBV12-3 or TRBV12-4 with TRBJ2-1; 11 positions match TRBD2. This CDR3 region has 15 residues. The V segment lost 6 bases and the J segment 6 bases; nucleotides outside the gene matches: 7. This chain's CDR3 is CASSQTSGSINEQFF. In DNA, the CDR3 is TGTGCCAGCAGCCAAACTAGCGGGAGCATCAATGAGCAGTTCTTC.

Only a few counts were recorded for this clonotype. The chain is built from TRBV7-6 and TRBJ2-5, with D hard to call. CDR1 and CDR2 from the germline V gene are SGHVS and FNYEAQ. Trimming cost V 1 base and J 3 bases, with 9 bases left between them. The CDR3 consists of 14 residues. The CDR3 DNA follows: TGTGCCAGCAGCTTAGGGGCGCTGGAAGAGACCCAGTACTTC. Encoded protein: CASSLGALEETQYF.

This sequence joins TRBV12-3 or TRBV12-4 and TRBJ1-4; no firm D call. Trimming removed 5 bases from V and 6 bases from J, with 13 bases in between. CDR3 size: 14 residues. The CDR3 DNA reads TGTGCCAGCAGTGATGACGCGAGGGATGAAAAACTGTTTTTT. Translated, it gives CASSDDARDEKLFF.

This sequence joins TRBV12-3 or TRBV12-4 and TRBJ1-2, with a weak D call TRBD1 (5 bases). The CDR3 covers 15 residues. The ends were cut back, 6 bases at V and 5 bases at J, with 19 bases in the middle. Written as DNA, the CDR3 is TGTGCCAGCAGATTCAGGGCCGCCTCGGATTATGGCTACACCTTC. Protein: CASRFRAASDYGYTF.

The chain couples TRBV19 to TRBJ2-5; TRBD1 or TRBD2 may be the D gene (5 bases each). The CDR3 length is 14 residues. The germline CDR1 and CDR2 sequences are LNHDA and SQIVND (reference sequence). V gave up 10 bases and J gave up 5 bases, with 20 bases separating them. As DNA, the CDR3 is TGTGCCACTCCCCCGGGGCTCCTTTGTGAGACCCAGTACTTC. Its protein product is CATPPGLLCETQYF. The full variable domain, completed using reference TRBV19 and TRBJ2-5, is DGGITQSPKYLFRKEGQNVTLSCEQNLNHDAMYWYRQDPGQGLRLIYYSQIVNDFQKGDIAEGYSVSREKKESFPLTVTSAQKNPTAFYLCATPPGLLCETQYFGPGTRLLVL.

This sequence joins TRBV5-5 and TRBJ2-7, with 12 bases that match TRBD2. The CDR3 runs to 15 residues. After removal of 0 bases from V and 2 bases from J, the junction contained 0 bases not matched to a gene. Germline-derived CDR1 and CDR2 are SGHKS and YYEKEE (reference sequence). CDR3 in DNA: TGTGCCAGCAGCTTGGCTAGCGGGAGGGCCTACGAGCAGTACGTC. Translation gives CASSLASGRAYEQYV.

The chain is built from TRBV20-1 and TRBJ1-2; 7 bases align to TRBD1. The CDR3 is made up of 11 amino acids. J gave up 7 bases and V 5 bases, and 4 bases lay outside the gene matches. Germline CDR1 DFQATT, CDR2 SNEGSKA (reference sequence). CDR3 loop: CSASGGFGYTF. In DNA, the CDR3 is TGCAGTGCTTCAGGGGGATTTGGCTACACCTTC.

This clonotype was observed a handful of times. The rearrangement joins TRBV3-1 to TRBJ1-6, with D perhaps TRBD1 (6 bases). Germline V gene sequence: CDR1 LGHDT, CDR2 YNNKEL (reference sequence). CDR3 size: 16 residues. The germline V and J ends were trimmed by 1 base and 2 bases, with 9 bases remaining between them. The CDR3 here is CASSQAGGTYNSPLHF. The CDR3 nucleotides read TGTGCCAGCAGCCAAGCGGGGGGCACCTATAATTCACCCCTCCACTTT. The full variable domain, completed using reference TRBV3-1 and TRBJ1-6, is DTAVSQTPKYLVTQMGNDKSIKCEQNLGHDTMYWYKQDSKKFLKIMFSYNNKELIINETVPNRFSPKSPDKAHLNLHINSLELGDSAVYFCASSQAGGTYNSPLHFGNGTRLTVT.

This chain links TRBV27 with TRBJ1-5; D not resolved. This CDR3 has 12 amino acids. Germline V lookup: CDR1 MNHEY, CDR2 SMNVEV (reference sequence). The V end lost 5 bases, the J end lost 3 bases, and 5 bases lay between the germline ends. The CDR3 spells CASSPNNQPQHF. The CDR3 DNA sequence: TGTGCCAGCAGTCCCAACAATCAGCCCCAGCATTTT.

This clonotype was seen more than once but under ten times. V and J are TRBV6-5 and TRBJ2-5, with no clear D. The CDR3 runs to 15 residues. Per germline, CDR1 MNHEY and CDR2 SVGAGI. V gave up 1 base and J gave up 2 bases, with 11 bases separating them. The CDR3 is CASSYYNDVQETQYF. The CDR3 nucleotides are TGTGCCAGCAGTTACTATAACGACGTACAAGAGACCCAGTACTTC.

V usage is TRBV11-3 and J usage is TRBJ2-5; D is perhaps TRBD2 (5 bases). With 3 bases removed from V and 3 bases from J, the gap between germline ends came to 8 bases. This CDR3 spans 13 amino acids. Germline-derived CDR1 and CDR2 are SGHNT and YENEEA. The CDR3: CASSFKGEETQYF. The CDR3 DNA reads as TGTGCCAGCAGCTTTAAGGGAGAAGAGACCCAGTACTTC.

This clonotype was observed a handful of times. The chain has TRBV7-2 and TRBJ2-1; tentatively, D is TRBD1 or TRBD2 (5 bases each). The germline V and J ends were trimmed by 5 bases and 5 bases, with 19 bases remaining between them. The V gene's germline CDR1 is SGHTA and CDR2 FQGNSA. This CDR3 is 16 amino acids long. The CDR3 DNA sequence: TGTGCCAGCAGCGGGCCGGTAGACAGACTAAACAATGAGCAGTTCTTC. Encoded protein: CASSGPVDRLNNEQFF.

The chain joins TRBV20-1 to TRBJ2-5; the D gene is possibly TRBD2 (6 bases). This CDR3 has 13 residues. Germline CDR1 and CDR2: DFQATT and SNEGSKA (reference sequence). Trimming pared 2 bases from V and 5 bases from J, leaving 12 bases between. CDR3 sequence reads: CSARKGGGETQYF. The CDR3 DNA follows: TGCAGTGCTAGAAAGGGTGGAGGGGAGACCCAGTACTTC.

CDR3 DNA sequence: TGTGCCGGACAGTATGGCGGGAGTGGTGGAGATACGCAGTATTTT. Residues: CAGQYGGSGGDTQYF. The chain uses TRBV6-1 and TRBJ2-3; D may be TRBD2 (7 bases). CDR1 and CDR2 (germline): MNHNS, SASEGT. V lost 11 bases and J 5 bases, leaving 23 bases between the germline ends. The CDR3 spans 15 residues.

This chain links TRBV25-1 with TRBJ2-5; possibly TRBD2 for D (6 bases). Germline CDR1 and CDR2: MGHDK and SYGVNS. This CDR3 is built from 12 residues. Trimming cost V 7 bases and J 4 bases, with 10 bases left between them. The CDR3 DNA reads as TGTGCCAGCATGGAGGGCAGAGAGACCCAGTACTTC. It encodes CASMEGRETQYF.

The sample holds one count of this clonotype. The J gene is TRBJ2-7, the V gene TRBV29-1, with TRBD1 as a possible D gene (6 bases). From germline, CDR1 is SQVTM and CDR2 ANQGSEA. The CDR3 length is 17 residues. V gave up 1 base and J gave up 6 bases, with 25 bases separating them. The CDR3 sequence: CSVEVSPKPGQPVEQYV. CDR3 nucleotide sequence: TGCAGCGTTGAAGTCAGCCCTAAACCCGGACAGCCGGTCGAGCAGTACGTC.

The chain employs TRBV7-2 and TRBJ1-2; unclear D gene. The CDR3 consists of 13 residues. V shed 2 bases and J shed 6 bases, with 10 bases lying between them. CDR1 SGHTA and CDR2 FQGNSA come from the germline V gene. CDR3 coding DNA: TGTGCCAGCAGCTTACTTCGGGCAGATGGCTACACCTTC. The encoded protein is CASSLLRADGYTF.

The sample holds a few counts of this clonotype. V usage is TRBV20-1 and J usage is TRBJ2-3; D may be TRBD2 (6 bases). Looked up from germline, CDR1 is DFQATT and CDR2 is SNEGSKA (reference sequence). The ends were cut back, 1 base at V and 4 bases at J, with 12 bases in the middle. This CDR3 has 14 amino acids. The CDR3 DNA reads TGCAGTGCTAGAGGGGAGGACGGATCAGATACGCAGTATTTT. Encoded protein: CSARGEDGSDTQYF.

The V and J genes are TRBV12-3 or TRBV12-4 and TRBJ2-3; no clear D gene. The CDR3 is made up of 13 amino acids. V dropped 7 bases and J dropped 4 bases, with 12 bases sitting between them. CDR3 region: CASTPVGPDTQYF. The CDR3 DNA follows: TGTGCCAGCACCCCGGTGGGCCCAGATACGCAGTATTTT.

The CDR3 DNA sequence: TGTGCCAGCTCACGAGTCGAAAGTTCCTACGAGCAGTACGTC. Protein sequence: CASSRVESSYEQYV. The chain combines TRBV18 with TRBJ2-7; no clear D. CDR1 is KGHSH and CDR2 is LQKENI in the germline V gene. CDR3 size: 14 residues. V was pared by 4 bases and J by 1 base, with 11 bases between.